What follows are 25 T cell receptor beta chains derived from one specimen sequenced in a study of naive and memory T cell subsets. Amplification of ligated cDNA took four PCR rounds with SP2 and nested alpha and beta constant primers. TCRdb independently ran MiXCR on the UMI-ligation and nested PCR reads; one entry per CDR3 protein. The data show around 30,000 distinct CDR3 sequences, 6.7% seen once. Treatment of the sample: skin biopsy from PPD injection site in Mantoux-positive individual. A UMI-containing oligonucleotide was joined by 3' ligation to the TCR cDNA template. The specimen comprised skin, sampled from a tuberculin skin test site. The source is an adult in good health.

This clonotype was counted ten times or more. The J gene is TRBJ2-5, the V gene TRBV7-2, with D perhaps matching TRBD1 or TRBD2 (5 bases each). The V end lost 5 bases, the J end lost 4 bases, and 14 bases lay between the germline ends. Germline loops: CDR1 SGHTA, CDR2 FQGNSA. This CDR3 spans 14 amino acids. This CDR3 is CASSPGTGRETQYF. DNA for the CDR3: TGTGCCAGCAGCCCTGGGACGGGGAGAGAGACCCAGTACTTC.

The chain carries TRBV2 and TRBJ1-6; D may be TRBD1 (5 bases). Germline CDR1 is SNHLY and CDR2 is FYNNEI. CDR3 size: 14 residues. Between the trimmed V and J ends, which lost 9 bases and 7 bases, there was a span of 16 bases. The CDR3 loop reads CASLAGAENSPLHF. The CDR3 DNA reads TGTGCCAGTTTGGCTGGGGCAGAAAATTCACCCCTCCACTTT.

This clonotype was seen a few times. The CDR3 DNA follows: TGTGCCAGCAGGCCTAGGCTCCAAGAGACCCAGTACTTC. Protein product: CASRPRLQETQYF. The chain joins TRBV12-3 or TRBV12-4 to TRBJ2-5; D gene ambiguous. With 6 bases removed from V and 1 base from J, the gap between germline ends came to 9 bases. The CDR3 length is 13 residues.

This clonotype was picked up many times. The gene calls are TRBV9 and TRBJ2-3; tentatively, D is TRBD2 (6 bases). The CDR3 is 17 residues long. Germline V CDR1 and CDR2: SGDLS, YYNGEE. V lost 4 bases and J 1 base, leaving 19 bases between the germline ends. The CDR3 loop is CASSSTLAERGTDTQYF. The CDR3 DNA reads TGTGCCAGCAGCTCGACCCTTGCCGAGCGGGGCACAGATACGCAGTATTTT.

In this sample, this clonotype turned up a few times. A much larger clone is a single base away; this may be a read error. J is TRBJ2-7 and V is TRBV4-2, with TRBD2 identical over 7 bases. CDR1 and CDR2 (germline): LGHNA, YNFKEQ. The J segment lost 3 bases and the V segment lost 0 bases, leaving 8 bases of the junction unmatched. The CDR3 is 16 residues long. Here the CDR3 DNA reads TGTGCCAGCAGCCAAGAACACCGCGGGGGAAGCTACGAGCAGTACTTC. Translating gives CASSQEHRGGSYEQYF.

This clonotype was recorded at least ten times. The chain uses TRBV4-1 and TRBJ1-5; D possibly corresponds to TRBD1 (5 bases). Germline V gene lookup returns CDR1 MGHRA and CDR2 YSYEKL. Between the trimmed V and J ends, which lost 2 bases and 3 bases, there was a span of 11 bases. The CDR3 extends over 15 amino acids. CDR3 loop: CASSQIQGFNQPQHF. The CDR3 DNA sequence: TGCGCCAGCAGCCAAATCCAGGGCTTCAATCAGCCCCAGCATTTT.

This clonotype was counted only a few times. This CDR3 reads CASSLSSQETQYF. The CDR3 DNA is TGTGCCAGCAGCTTGTCAAGCCAAGAGACCCAGTACTTC. The V and J genes are TRBV5-4 and TRBJ2-5; no firm D call. The germline V gene encodes CDR1 SGHNT and CDR2 YYREEE (reference sequence). The CDR3 length is 13 residues. V gave up 1 base and J gave up 1 base, with 5 bases separating them.

This clonotype was observed many times. V and J are TRBV9 and TRBJ2-1; D tentatively fits TRBD1 or TRBD2 (5 bases each). This CDR3 is built from 13 residues. CDR1 is SGDLS, CDR2 YYNGEE, per germline. V lost 0 bases and J 9 bases, leaving 10 bases between the germline ends. The CDR3 DNA follows: TGTGCCAGCAGCGTAGTGGGGGAGAGTGAGCAGTTCTTC. Translation: CASSVVGESEQFF.

This clonotype was seen many times. The chain is built from TRBV24-1 and TRBJ2-7; D tentatively reads TRBD1 or TRBD2 (5 bases each). V was pared by 3 bases and J by 7 bases, with 15 bases between. The germline V gene encodes CDR1 KGHDR and CDR2 SFDVKD. The CDR3 length is 14 residues. In DNA form, the CDR3 reads TGTGCCACCAGTGATGGGGACCGCGGTGGGGAGCAGTACTTC. Encoded protein: CATSDGDRGGEQYF.

In this sample, this clonotype turned up many times. The chain joins TRBV5-1 to TRBJ1-1; maybe TRBD1 (5 bases). The CDR3 spans 15 residues. V was trimmed by 1 base and J by 6 bases, leaving 16 bases between them. CDR1 and CDR2 from the germline V gene are SGHRS and YFSETQ. The CDR3 region is CASSLNGGEVSEAFF. CDR3 nucleotide sequence: TGCGCCAGCAGCTTGAATGGGGGGGAGGTTTCTGAAGCTTTCTTT.

This clonotype was seen many times. The genes are TRBV2 and TRBJ2-6; 8 positions match TRBD1. Germline CDR1 and CDR2: SNHLY and FYNNEI. The CDR3 consists of 16 residues. The ends lost 5 bases at V and 3 bases at J; junction bases unmatched: 6. The CDR3 nucleotides read TGTGCCAGCAGTCCCCAGGGGGCTTATGGGGCCAACGTCCTGACTTTC. Its protein is CASSPQGAYGANVLTF.

This clonotype was counted at least ten times. J is TRBJ2-2 and V is TRBV19; 7 bases line up with TRBD2. The CDR3 consists of 13 residues. Germline CDR1 reads LNHDA; CDR2 reads SQIVND (reference sequence). Trimming at V came to 7 bases and at J to 4 bases, leaving 3 bases not matched to a gene. The CDR3 protein is CASTTSCTGELFF. CDR3 in DNA: TGTGCCAGTACGACTAGCTGCACCGGGGAGCTGTTTTTT.

This clonotype was detected many times. The chain uses TRBV23-1 and TRBJ2-6; 7 nucleotides match TRBD1. TRBV23-1 is identified as an open reading frame with a role that is uncertain. The CDR3 has 16 residues. V shed 9 bases and J 2 bases; nucleotides not matched to a gene: 10. CDR3 sequence: CASRTGRAPGANVLTF. The CDR3 DNA follows: TGCGCCAGTAGGACAGGACGGGCGCCTGGGGCCAACGTCCTGACTTTC.

In its sample, this clonotype was seen a few times. The chain has TRBV28 and TRBJ1-1; 7 bases are a match to TRBD1. Germline CDR1 and CDR2: MDHEN and SYDVKM. V dropped 8 bases and J dropped 5; count of bases not matched to a gene: 5. The CDR3 extends over 12 amino acids. CDR3 residues: CASLSGGTEAFF. In nucleotides, the CDR3 is TGTGCCAGCCTCTCAGGGGGGACTGAAGCTTTCTTT.

This clonotype was seen a handful of times. The chain has TRBV7-2 and TRBJ1-6, with TRBD1 matching over 7 bases. V was pared by 4 bases and J by 13 bases, with 13 bases of the junction left unmatched. The germline CDR1 and CDR2 sequences are SGHTA and FQGNSA. This CDR3 has 15 amino acids. The DNA for the CDR3 is TGTGCCAGCAGCTCACAGGGGCGCCGGGAGGATCCCCTCCACTTT. Residues: CASSSQGRREDPLHF.

There are many counts of this clonotype. The chain carries TRBV14 and TRBJ2-1; possibly TRBD2 for D (6 bases). Deletions cut 4 bases from V and 8 bases from J, with 15 bases between. In germline, CDR1 is SGHDN, CDR2 FVKESK. The CDR3 extends over 14 amino acids. The CDR3 coding sequence is TGTGCCAGCAGCCTAAGGACGGGGAGGTATGAGCAGTTCTTC. Its protein product is CASSLRTGRYEQFF.

In its sample, this clonotype is medium-sized (0.01 to 0.1%). This chain links TRBV20-1 with TRBJ2-7; weak D call: TRBD2 (5 bases). The CDR3 has 12 amino acids. Trimming cost V 1 base and J 5 bases, with 9 bases left between them. Germline CDR1 reads DFQATT; CDR2 reads SNEGSKA (reference sequence). Here the CDR3 reads CSARGEIDEQYF. Here the CDR3 DNA reads TGCAGTGCTAGAGGGGAGATTGACGAGCAGTACTTC.

In its sample, this clonotype is medium-sized. This chain uses TRBV3-1 with TRBJ1-1; possible D gene TRBD1, 6 bases. The CDR3 has 15 amino acids. The germline V gene encodes CDR1 LGHDT and CDR2 YNNKEL (reference sequence). V was shortened by 0 bases and J by 0 bases, with 8 bases between the two germline ends. The CDR3 protein is CASSQDSGVNTEAFF. The DNA for the CDR3 is TGTGCCAGCAGCCAAGATTCAGGGGTGAACACTGAAGCTTTCTTT.

This clonotype has just a few counts. The chain employs TRBV15 and TRBJ2-1; 10 positions match TRBD2. The CDR3 is 15 residues long. The germline V gene has CDR1 LNHNV and CDR2 YYDKDF (reference sequence). V was clipped by 2 bases and J by 8 bases; unmatched bases: 6. The CDR3 DNA reads TGTGCCACCAGCAGATCCCTAGCGGGGGTACATGAGCAGTTCTTC. This translates into CATSRSLAGVHEQFF.

Ten or more counts support this clonotype. The V gene is TRBV6-1, the J gene TRBJ1-5; TRBD1 is a possible D gene (6 bases). Germline V gives CDR1 MNHNS, CDR2 SASEGT. Deletions cut 5 bases from V and 2 bases from J, with 16 bases between. This CDR3 spans 16 amino acids. The CDR3 here is CASSQMGARGNQPQHF. The CDR3 DNA reads as TGTGCCAGCAGTCAAATGGGGGCCAGGGGCAATCAGCCCCAGCATTTT.

The sample holds a few counts of this clonotype. V and J are TRBV5-1 and TRBJ2-3, with 8 positions matching TRBD2. Trimming at V came to 5 bases and at J to 2 bases, leaving 4 bases not matched to a gene. Germline values: CDR1 SGHRS, CDR2 YFSETQ. This CDR3 comprises 14 residues. DNA for the CDR3: TGCGCCAGCAGACTAGCGGCCCCCACAGATACGCAGTATTTT. Protein: CASRLAAPTDTQYF.

The chain combines TRBV4-1 with TRBJ2-7, with D hard to call. The V and J ends lost 4 bases and 0 bases respectively, with 7 bases between them. Germline assignment: CDR1 MGHRA and CDR2 YSYEKL. This CDR3 spans 13 amino acids. Written as DNA, the CDR3 is TGCGCCAGCAGCCGGGCGAGCTCCTACGAGCAGTACTTC. Protein sequence: CASSRASSYEQYF.

This clonotype ranks as medium-sized. J is TRBJ2-2 and V is TRBV7-2; possibly TRBD1 for D (6 bases). Germline loops: CDR1 SGHTA, CDR2 FQGNSA. The ends were cut back, 3 bases at V and 3 bases at J, with 11 bases in the middle. The CDR3 length is 15 residues. CDR3 bases: TGTGCCAGCAGCTTTCTACAGGGATACACCGGGGAGCTGTTTTTT. This gives the protein CASSFLQGYTGELFF.

This clonotype was recorded many times. The chain joins TRBV5-6 to TRBJ1-2, with a tentative D call TRBD1 (6 bases). Looked up from germline, CDR1 is SGHDT and CDR2 is YYEEEE. Trimming pared 4 bases from V and 0 bases from J, leaving 7 bases between. The CDR3 sequence is 13 residues long. Here the CDR3 DNA reads TGTGCCAGCAGCCCAGGGGCTAACTATGGCTACACCTTC. It encodes CASSPGANYGYTF.

This clonotype was recorded many times. V gene TRBV20-1 combines with J gene TRBJ2-7; weak D call: TRBD2 (6 bases). Germline CDR1 is DFQATT and CDR2 is SNEGSKA (reference sequence). This CDR3 is built from 15 residues. V was clipped by 0 bases and J by 3 bases, with 15 bases between them. DNA of the CDR3: TGCAGTGCTAGAGATCGAGTAGCGGCGGTCTACGAGCAGTACTTC. Translated: CSARDRVAAVYEQYF.